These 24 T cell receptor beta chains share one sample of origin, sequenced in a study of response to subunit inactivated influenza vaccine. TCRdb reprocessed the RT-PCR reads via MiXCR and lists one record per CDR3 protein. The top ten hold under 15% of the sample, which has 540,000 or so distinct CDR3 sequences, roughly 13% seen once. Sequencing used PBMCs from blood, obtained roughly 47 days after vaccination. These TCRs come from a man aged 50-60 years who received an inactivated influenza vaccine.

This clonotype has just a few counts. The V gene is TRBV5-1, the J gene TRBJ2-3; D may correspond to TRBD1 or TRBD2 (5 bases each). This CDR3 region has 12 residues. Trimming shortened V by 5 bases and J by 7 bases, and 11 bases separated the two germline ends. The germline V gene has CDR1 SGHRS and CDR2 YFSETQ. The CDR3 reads CASRSGTHTQYF. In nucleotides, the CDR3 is TGCGCCAGCAGGTCAGGGACCCATACGCAGTATTTT.

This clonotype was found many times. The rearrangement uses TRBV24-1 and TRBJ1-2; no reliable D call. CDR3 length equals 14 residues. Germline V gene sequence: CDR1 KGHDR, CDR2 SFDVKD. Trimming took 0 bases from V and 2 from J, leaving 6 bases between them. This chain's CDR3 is CATSDLRANYGYTF. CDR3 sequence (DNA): TGTGCCACCAGTGATTTGCGGGCCAACTATGGCTACACCTTC.

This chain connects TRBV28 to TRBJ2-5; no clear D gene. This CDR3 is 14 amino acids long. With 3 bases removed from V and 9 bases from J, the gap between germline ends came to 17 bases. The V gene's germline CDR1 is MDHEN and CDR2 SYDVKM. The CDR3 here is CASSLYHREEPQYF. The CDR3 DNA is TGTGCCAGCAGTTTGTATCACCGCGAGGAGCCCCAGTACTTC.

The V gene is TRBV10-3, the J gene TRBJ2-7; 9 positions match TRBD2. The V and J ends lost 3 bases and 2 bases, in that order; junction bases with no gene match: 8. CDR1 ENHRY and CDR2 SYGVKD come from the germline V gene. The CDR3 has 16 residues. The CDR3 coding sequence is TGTGCCATCAGTGATCTCGGACTAGCGAGACCCTACGAGCAGTACTTC. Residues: CAISDLGLARPYEQYF.

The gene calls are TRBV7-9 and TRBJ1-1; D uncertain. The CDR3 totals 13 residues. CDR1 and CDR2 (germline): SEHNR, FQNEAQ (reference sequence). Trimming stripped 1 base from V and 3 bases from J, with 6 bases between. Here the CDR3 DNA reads TGTGCCAGCAGCTTAGAAGGACACACTGAAGCTTTCTTT. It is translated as CASSLEGHTEAFF.

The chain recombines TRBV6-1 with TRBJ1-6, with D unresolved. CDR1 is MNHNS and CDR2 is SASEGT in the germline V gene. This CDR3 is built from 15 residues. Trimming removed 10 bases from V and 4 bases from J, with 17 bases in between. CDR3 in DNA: TGTGCCACCTGCGTGAATCAGCCTTATAATTCACCCCTCCACTTT. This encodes CATCVNQPYNSPLHF.

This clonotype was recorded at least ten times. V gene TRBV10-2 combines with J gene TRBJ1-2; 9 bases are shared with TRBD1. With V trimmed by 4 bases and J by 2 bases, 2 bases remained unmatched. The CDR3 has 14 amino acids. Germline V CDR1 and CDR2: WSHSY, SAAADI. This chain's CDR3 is CASSAGTGNYGYTF. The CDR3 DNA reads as TGCGCCAGCAGTGCCGGGACAGGGAACTATGGCTACACCTTC.

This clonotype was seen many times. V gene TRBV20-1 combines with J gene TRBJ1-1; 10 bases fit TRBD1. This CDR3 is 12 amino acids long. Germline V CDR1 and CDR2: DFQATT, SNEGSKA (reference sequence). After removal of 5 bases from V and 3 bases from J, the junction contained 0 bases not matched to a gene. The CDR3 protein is CSADRGHTEAFF. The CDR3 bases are TGCAGTGCTGACAGGGGGCACACTGAAGCTTTCTTT.

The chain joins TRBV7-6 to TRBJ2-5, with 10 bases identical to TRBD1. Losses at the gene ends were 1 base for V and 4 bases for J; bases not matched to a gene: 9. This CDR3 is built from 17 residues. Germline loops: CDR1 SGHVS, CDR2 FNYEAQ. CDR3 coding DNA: TGTGCCAGCAGCTTAGGGCTGACAGGGGGCTTAGGAGAGACCCAGTACTTC. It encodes CASSLGLTGGLGETQYF.

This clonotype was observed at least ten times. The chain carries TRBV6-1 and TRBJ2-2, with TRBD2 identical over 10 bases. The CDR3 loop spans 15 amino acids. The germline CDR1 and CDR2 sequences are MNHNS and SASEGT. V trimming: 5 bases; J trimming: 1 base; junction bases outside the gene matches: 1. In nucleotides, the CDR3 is TGTGCCAGCAGTCGACTAGCGGGGAACACCGGGGAGCTGTTTTTT. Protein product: CASSRLAGNTGELFF.

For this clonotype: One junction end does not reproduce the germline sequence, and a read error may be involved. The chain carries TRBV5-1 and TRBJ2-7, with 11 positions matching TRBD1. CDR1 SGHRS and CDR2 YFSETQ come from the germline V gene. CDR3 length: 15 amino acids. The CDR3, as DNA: TGCGCCAGCAGCTTTACCGGGACAGGGGGTAACGAGGAGTACTTC. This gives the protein CASSFTGTGGNEEYF.

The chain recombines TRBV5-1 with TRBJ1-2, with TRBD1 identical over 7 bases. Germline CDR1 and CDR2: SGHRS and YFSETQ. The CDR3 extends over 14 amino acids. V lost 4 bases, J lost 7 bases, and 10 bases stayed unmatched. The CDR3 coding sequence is TGCGCCAGCAGCGACCGGACAGGATCAGGTGGCTACACCTTC. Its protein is CASSDRTGSGGYTF. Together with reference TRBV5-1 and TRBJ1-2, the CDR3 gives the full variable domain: KAGVTQTPRYLIKTRGQQVTLSCSPISGHRSVSWYQQTPGQGLQFLFEYFSETQRNKGNFPGRFSGRQFSNSRSEMNVSTLELGDSALYLCASSDRTGSGGYTFGSGTRLTVV.

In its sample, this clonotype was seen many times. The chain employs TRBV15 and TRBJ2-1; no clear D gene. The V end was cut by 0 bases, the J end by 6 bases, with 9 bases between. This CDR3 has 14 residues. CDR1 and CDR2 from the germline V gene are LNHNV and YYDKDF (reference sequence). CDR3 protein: CATSRDQKGNEQFF. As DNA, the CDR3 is TGTGCCACCAGCAGAGATCAGAAGGGCAATGAGCAGTTCTTC.

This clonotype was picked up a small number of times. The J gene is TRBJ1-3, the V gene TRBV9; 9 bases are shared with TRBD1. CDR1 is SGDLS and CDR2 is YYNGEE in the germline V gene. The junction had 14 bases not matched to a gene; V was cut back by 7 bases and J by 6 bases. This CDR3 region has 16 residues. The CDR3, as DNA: TGTGCCAGCGGAGGAACTAGGGACAGGGTCGAAAACACCATATATTTT. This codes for CASGGTRDRVENTIYF.

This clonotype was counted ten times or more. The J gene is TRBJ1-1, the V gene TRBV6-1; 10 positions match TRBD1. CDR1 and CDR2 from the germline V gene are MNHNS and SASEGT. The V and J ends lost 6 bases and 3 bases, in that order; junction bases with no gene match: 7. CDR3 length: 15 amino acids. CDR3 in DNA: TGTGCCAGCAGGCGACAGGGGGCGAGGGACACTGAAGCTTTCTTT. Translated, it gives CASRRQGARDTEAFF.

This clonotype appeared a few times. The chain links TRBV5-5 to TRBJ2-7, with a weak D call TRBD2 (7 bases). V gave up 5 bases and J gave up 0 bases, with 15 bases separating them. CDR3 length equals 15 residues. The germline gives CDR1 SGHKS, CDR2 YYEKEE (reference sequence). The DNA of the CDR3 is TGTGCCAGCAGAAGGTCAGGGGAGGGCTCCTACGAGCAGTACTTC. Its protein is CASRRSGEGSYEQYF.

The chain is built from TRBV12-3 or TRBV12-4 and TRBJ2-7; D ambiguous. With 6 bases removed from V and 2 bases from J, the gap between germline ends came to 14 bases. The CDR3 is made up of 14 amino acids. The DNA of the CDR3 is TGTGCCAGCAGCGCCGGTAGCCTTACCTACGAGCAGTACTTC. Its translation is CASSAGSLTYEQYF.

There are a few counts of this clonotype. The CDR3 protein is CATSRAPNTGELFF. In nucleotides, the CDR3 is TGTGCCACCAGCAGAGCCCCTAACACCGGGGAGCTGTTTTTT. This rearrangement joins TRBV15 to TRBJ2-2; D ambiguous. CDR3 length equals 14 residues. CDR1 and CDR2 (germline): LNHNV, YYDKDF (reference sequence). The ends were cut back, 1 base at V and 2 bases at J, with 5 bases in the middle.

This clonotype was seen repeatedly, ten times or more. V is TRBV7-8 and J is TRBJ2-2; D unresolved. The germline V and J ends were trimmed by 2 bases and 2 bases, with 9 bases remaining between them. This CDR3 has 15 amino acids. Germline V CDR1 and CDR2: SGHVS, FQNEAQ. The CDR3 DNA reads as TGTGCCAGCAGCTTACTTGGGCGCAACACCGGGGAGCTGTTTTTT. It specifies CASSLLGRNTGELFF.

CDR3 nucleotides: TGTGCCAGCAGCCAAGAGCTGCGTAGCGGGGGCCTTAACACCGGGGAGCTGTTTTTT. Protein sequence: CASSQELRSGGLNTGELFF. V gene TRBV4-2 combines with J gene TRBJ2-2; 9 bases map to TRBD2. The germline CDR1 and CDR2 sequences are LGHNA and YNFKEQ. V was clipped by 0 bases and J by 2 bases; unmatched bases: 10. The CDR3 has 19 residues.

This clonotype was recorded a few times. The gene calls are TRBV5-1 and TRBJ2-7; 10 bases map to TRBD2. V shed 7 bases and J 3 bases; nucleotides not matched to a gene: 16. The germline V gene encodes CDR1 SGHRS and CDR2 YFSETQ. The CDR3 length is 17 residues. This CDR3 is CASAMAAGGPPLYEQYF. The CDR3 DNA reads TGCGCCAGCGCAATGGCAGCGGGAGGGCCCCCTCTCTACGAGCAGTACTTC.

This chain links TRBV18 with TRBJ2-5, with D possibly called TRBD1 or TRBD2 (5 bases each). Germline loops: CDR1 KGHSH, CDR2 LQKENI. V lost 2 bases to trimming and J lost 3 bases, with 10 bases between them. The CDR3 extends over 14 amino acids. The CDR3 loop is CASSPYGTEETQYF. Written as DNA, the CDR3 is TGTGCCAGCTCACCATATGGGACGGAAGAGACCCAGTACTTC.

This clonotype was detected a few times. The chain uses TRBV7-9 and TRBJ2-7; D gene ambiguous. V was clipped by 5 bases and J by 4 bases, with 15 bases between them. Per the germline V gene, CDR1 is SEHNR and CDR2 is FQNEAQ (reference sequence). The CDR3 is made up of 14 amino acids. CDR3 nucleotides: TGTGCCAGCAGCCCCGTAGGTAGCCGGTACGAGCAGTACTTC. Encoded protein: CASSPVGSRYEQYF. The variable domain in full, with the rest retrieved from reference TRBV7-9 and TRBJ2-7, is DTGVSQNPRHKITKRGQNVTFRCDPISEHNRLYWYRQTLGQGPEFLTYFQNEAQLEKSRLLSDRFSAERPKGSFSTLEIQRTEQGDSAMYLCASSPVGSRYEQYFGPGTRLTVT.

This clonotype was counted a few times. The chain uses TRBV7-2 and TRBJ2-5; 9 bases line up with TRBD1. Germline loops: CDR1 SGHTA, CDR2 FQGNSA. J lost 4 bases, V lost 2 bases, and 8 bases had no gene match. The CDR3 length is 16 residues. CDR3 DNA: TGTGCCAGCAGCTTAACGACAGGGGGACTCGCAGAGACCCAGTACTTC. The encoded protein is CASSLTTGGLAETQYF.